This T cell receptor beta chain was found in a study of OX40 agonist ivuxolimab in advanced cancers. Study-level information: Ivuxolimab, an antibody acting as an agonist of OX40 (CD134), was used to treat patients. Patient treatment consisted of intravenous ivuxolimab administration every 2 weeks at 0.01 to 10 mg/kg. Antecedent anti-PD-1, anti-PD-L1 or anti-CTLA-4 therapy was permissible, with around 41% having received some. Points from the study as a whole: Low normalized T-cell clonal expansion was additionally recorded for some nonresponders.

Some clones are missing from TCRdb's copy, which holds only in-frame ones; the method was immunoSEQ multiplex PCR. Of roughly 64,000 clones in the sample, about four fifths were seen once. This clone was picked up a small number of times. Its antigen is currently unknown. The CDR3 extends over 13 amino acids. CDR1 is MNHNS, CDR2 SASEGT, per germline. V was trimmed by 4 bases and J by 3 bases, leaving 6 bases between them. V gene TRBV6-1 combines with J gene TRBJ2-2; tentatively, D is TRBD1 (6 bases). This TCR was recovered from an adult with an advanced solid tumor such as melanoma, head and neck, liver or kidney cancer. Sequences were derived from CD4+ or CD8+ T cells sorted from blood, sampled in a trial of the OX40 agonist ivuxolimab. The DNA of the CDR3 is TGTGCCAGCAGTGGGACAGACACCGGGGAGCTGTTTTTT. Translated: CASSGTDTGELFF.